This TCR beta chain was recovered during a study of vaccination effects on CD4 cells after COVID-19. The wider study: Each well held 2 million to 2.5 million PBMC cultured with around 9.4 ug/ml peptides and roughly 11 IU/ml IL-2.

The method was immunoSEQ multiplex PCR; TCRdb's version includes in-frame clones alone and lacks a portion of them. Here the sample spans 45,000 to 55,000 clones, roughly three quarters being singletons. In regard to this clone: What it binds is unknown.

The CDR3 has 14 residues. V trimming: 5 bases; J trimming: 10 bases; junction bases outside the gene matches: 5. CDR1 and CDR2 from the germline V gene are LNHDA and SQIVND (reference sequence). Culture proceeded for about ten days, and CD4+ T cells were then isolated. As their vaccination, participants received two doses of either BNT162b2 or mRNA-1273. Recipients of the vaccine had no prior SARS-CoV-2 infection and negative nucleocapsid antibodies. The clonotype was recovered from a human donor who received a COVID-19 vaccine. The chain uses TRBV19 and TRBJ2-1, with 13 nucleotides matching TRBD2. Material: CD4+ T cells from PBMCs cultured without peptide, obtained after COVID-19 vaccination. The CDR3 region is CASSGTSGIGEQFF. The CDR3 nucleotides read TGTGCCAGTAGTGGGACTAGCGGGATCGGGGAGCAGTTCTTC.